These 2 T cell receptor beta chains share one sample of origin, sequenced in a study of T cell repertoires in cytomegalovirus infection. TCRdb reprocessed the reads with MiXCR, giving one entry per CDR3 protein. The sample has approximately 1,000,000 distinct CDR3 sequences, about a third seen once. Their antigen targets remain unknown. The source material was cultured CD8+ T cells from PBMCs, sampled from culture after CMV antigen stimulation. The receptors here all came from a human donor in good health (CMV status not recorded). Some clones in this sample may be carry-over from other donors' samples.

The gene calls are TRBV19 and TRBJ1-4; D might be TRBD1 (6 bases). The CDR3 has 15 amino acids. V was pared by 5 bases and J by 5 bases, with 15 bases between. The germline V gene encodes CDR1 LNHDA and CDR2 SQIVND (reference sequence). The CDR3 loop reads CASSPTGGRNEKLFF. Written as DNA, the CDR3 is TGTGCCAGTAGTCCTACGGGGGGCAGGAATGAAAAACTGTTTTTT.

The gene calls are TRBV6-5 and TRBJ1-1, with TRBD1 matching 9 bases. Germline V lookup: CDR1 MNHEY, CDR2 SVGAGI. This CDR3 has 16 amino acids. Germline trimming cut 5 bases from V and 1 base from J; bases unmatched to any gene: 8. CDR3 amino acids: CASSTGTGKGNTEAFF. The CDR3 DNA is TGTGCCAGCAGTACCGGGACAGGGAAGGGGAACACTGAAGCTTTCTTT.